The rows below give T cell receptor beta chains drawn from one sample of a study of T cell responses to AZD1222 COVID-19 vaccine. Some clones are missing from TCRdb's copy, which holds only in-frame ones; the method was immunoSEQ multiplex PCR. The sample includes 150,000 to 160,000 clones, roughly nine tenths of them seen just once. The input for sequencing was peripheral blood, taken on day 0 of AZD1222 vaccination. Receptors were obtained from an adult in good health. Both conserved end residues are part of each CDR3. The D gene is left open where the match is weak. Expanded clones get a size class; other rows say once, few or many, or leave the size out.

V gene: TRBV2; J gene: TRBJ2-5; clone size: .; D gene: .; CDR3 DNA: TGTGCCAGCAGTGAAGCAGTAGGAGGCGAGACCCAGTACTTC; CDR3 protein: CASSEAVGGETQYF
V gene: TRBV28; J gene: TRBJ1-3; clone size: .; D gene: .; CDR3 DNA: TGTGCCAGCAGTTTACTACCGGGGACGGGTGGAAACACCATATATTTT; CDR3 protein: CASSLLPGTGGNTIYF
V gene: TRBV5-6; J gene: TRBJ1-6; clone size: .; D gene: TRBD1; CDR3 DNA: TGTGCCAGCAGCCCACAGGGGCATATTAATTCACCCCTCCACTTT; CDR3 protein: CASSPQGHINSPLHF
V gene: TRBV6-5; J gene: TRBJ2-7; clone size: .; D gene: TRBD2; CDR3 DNA: TGTGCCAGCACCTTAGCGGGGGTCAGCTCCTACGAGCAGTACTTC; CDR3 protein: CASTLAGVSSYEQYF
V gene: TRBV5-1; J gene: TRBJ2-7; clone size: .; D gene: TRBD1; CDR3 DNA: TGCGCCAGCAGCAGGACAGGGCCTGAGCAGTACTTC; CDR3 protein: CASSRTGPEQYF
V gene: TRBV18; J gene: TRBJ1-4; clone size: .; D gene: .; CDR3 DNA: TGTGCCAGCTCATTTACTAATGAAAAACTGTTTTTT; CDR3 protein: CASSFTNEKLFF
V gene: TRBV11-2; J gene: TRBJ2-3; clone size: once; D gene: TRBD1; CDR3 DNA: TGTGCCAGCAGACCTCGACAGGGGATGGATACGCAGTATTTT; CDR3 protein: CASRPRQGMDTQYF
V gene: TRBV5-6; J gene: TRBJ2-3; clone size: .; D gene: TRBD1; CDR3 DNA: TGTGCCAGCAGCCACCCACGGACAGGGAGCGAGGGCACGCAGTATTTT; CDR3 protein: CASSHPRTGSEGTQYF
V gene: TRBV7-9; J gene: TRBJ2-7; clone size: .; D gene: .; CDR3 DNA: TGTGCCAGCAGCTTAGCGGCGGAATACGAGCAGTACTTC; CDR3 protein: CASSLAAEYEQYF
V gene: TRBV7-2; J gene: TRBJ2-2; clone size: .; D gene: TRBD1; CDR3 DNA: TGTGCCAGCAGGAAACAGGGGGCCGGGGAGCTGTTTTTT; CDR3 protein: CASRKQGAGELFF
V gene: TRBV7-8; J gene: TRBJ2-7; clone size: few; D gene: TRBD2; CDR3 DNA: TGTGCCAGCAGCCCTGGACTAGCGGCCCTGGGGGAGCAGTACTTC; CDR3 protein: CASSPGLAALGEQYF
V gene: TRBV28; J gene: TRBJ1-6; clone size: .; D gene: TRBD1; CDR3 DNA: TGTGCCAGCAGTTCCCCGGACAGGGGGCGGTCACCCCTCCACTTT; CDR3 protein: CASSSPDRGRSPLHF
V gene: TRBV11-1; J gene: TRBJ1-2; clone size: .; D gene: .; CDR3 DNA: TGTGCCAGCAGCTTAGCCCCCCAGCTAAACTATGGCTACACCTTC; CDR3 protein: CASSLAPQLNYGYTF
V gene: TRBV4-3; J gene: TRBJ1-3; clone size: .; D gene: TRBD1; CDR3 DNA: TGCGCCAGCAGCCCTCGGGACAGGGGAAACACCATATATTTT; CDR3 protein: CASSPRDRGNTIYF
V gene: TRBV6-5; J gene: TRBJ2-7; clone size: .; D gene: TRBD1; CDR3 DNA: TGTGCCAGCAGTTATGTTTGGACAGGGGGTAGCGAGCAGTACTTC; CDR3 protein: CASSYVWTGGSEQYF
V gene: TRBV19; J gene: TRBJ1-1; clone size: .; D gene: .; CDR3 DNA: TGTGCCAGTAGTATCCTCGCCCAGAGCACTGAAGCTTTCTTT; CDR3 protein: CASSILAQSTEAFF
V gene: TRBV15; J gene: TRBJ2-3; clone size: .; D gene: .; CDR3 DNA: TGTGCCACCAGCAGAGATCTTGACAGCGCAGATACGCAGTATTTT; CDR3 protein: CATSRDLDSADTQYF
V gene: TRBV2; J gene: TRBJ1-2; clone size: .; D gene: .; CDR3 DNA: TGTGCCAGCAGATTGGGGTCTTCCTATGGCTACACCTTC; CDR3 protein: CASRLGSSYGYTF
V gene: TRBV5-5; J gene: TRBJ1-1; clone size: .; D gene: TRBD1; CDR3 DNA: TGTGCCAGCAGCTTGGGGGACAGGTCCACTGAAGCTTTCTTT; CDR3 protein: CASSLGDRSTEAFF
V gene: TRBV9; J gene: TRBJ2-7; clone size: .; D gene: .; CDR3 DNA: TGTGCCAGCAGCGTAGGTTTCCAGTCCTACGAGCAGTACTTC; CDR3 protein: CASSVGFQSYEQYF
V gene: TRBV7-8; J gene: TRBJ1-5; clone size: .; D gene: TRBD1; CDR3 DNA: TGTGCCAGCAGCCCGGACAGGGGGCCCTTCCAGCCCCAGCATTTT; CDR3 protein: CASSPDRGPFQPQHF
V gene: TRBV14; J gene: TRBJ2-4; clone size: once; D gene: .; CDR3 DNA: TGTGCCAGCAGCCAAGTCGGCCATACTCAGTACTTC; CDR3 protein: CASSQVGHTQYF
V gene: TRBV12-2; J gene: TRBJ2-1; clone size: .; D gene: .; CDR3 DNA: TGTGCAAGTCGCTCCGACCAGGTCATGTACAATGAGCAGTTCTTC; CDR3 protein: CASRSDQVMYNEQFF
V gene: TRBV6-6; J gene: TRBJ2-7; clone size: .; D gene: .; CDR3 DNA: TGTGCCAGCAGTTACTCGGCCGGGAACTACGAGCAGTACTTC; CDR3 protein: CASSYSAGNYEQYF